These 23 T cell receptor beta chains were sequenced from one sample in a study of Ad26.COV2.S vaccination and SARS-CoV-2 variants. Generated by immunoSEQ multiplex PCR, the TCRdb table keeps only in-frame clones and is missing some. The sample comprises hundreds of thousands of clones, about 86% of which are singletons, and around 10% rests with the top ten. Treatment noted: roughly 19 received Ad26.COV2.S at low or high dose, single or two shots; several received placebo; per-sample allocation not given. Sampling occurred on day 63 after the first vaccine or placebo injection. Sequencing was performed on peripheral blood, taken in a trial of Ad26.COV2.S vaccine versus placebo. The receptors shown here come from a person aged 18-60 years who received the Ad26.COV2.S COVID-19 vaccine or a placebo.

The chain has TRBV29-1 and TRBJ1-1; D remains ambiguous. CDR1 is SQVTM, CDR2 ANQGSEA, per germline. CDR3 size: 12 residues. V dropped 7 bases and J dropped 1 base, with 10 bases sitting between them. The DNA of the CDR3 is TGCAGCGCAATGGAAGCGAACACTGAAGCTTTCTTT. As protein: CSAMEANTEAFF.

The CDR3 is CASISDLGLGNTIYF. In nucleotides, the CDR3 is TGTGCCAGCATTTCCGATTTGGGGCTGGGAAACACCATATATTTT. V and J are TRBV28 and TRBJ1-3; perhaps TRBD1 as D (5 bases). Germline V gene sequence: CDR1 MDHEN, CDR2 SYDVKM. CDR3 length: 15 amino acids. V was trimmed by 7 bases and J by 4 bases, leaving 17 bases between them.

CDR3 amino acids: CASSQVLLHTGELFF. The DNA of the CDR3 is TGTGCCAGCAGCCAAGTACTTCTACACACCGGGGAGCTGTTTTTT. The chain has TRBV3-1 (or the pseudogene TRBV3-2) and TRBJ2-2; D unresolved. V lost 1 base and J 3 bases, leaving 9 bases between the germline ends. The length of the CDR3 is 15 residues. Germline V gives CDR1 LGHDT, CDR2 YNNKEL (reference sequence).

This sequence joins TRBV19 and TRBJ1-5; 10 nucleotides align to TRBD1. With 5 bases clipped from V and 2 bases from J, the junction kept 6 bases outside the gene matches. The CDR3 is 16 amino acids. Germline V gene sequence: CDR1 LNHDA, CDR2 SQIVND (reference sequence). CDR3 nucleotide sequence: TGTGCCAGTAGTGCGGACAGGGGGTTCGGCAATCAGCCCCAGCATTTT. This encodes CASSADRGFGNQPQHF.

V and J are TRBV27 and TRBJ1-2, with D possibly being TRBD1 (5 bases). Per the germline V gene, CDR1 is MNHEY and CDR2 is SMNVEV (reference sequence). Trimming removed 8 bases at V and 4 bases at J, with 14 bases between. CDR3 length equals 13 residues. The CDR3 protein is CASSGKRRYGYTF. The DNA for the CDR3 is TGTGCCAGCTCAGGGAAGCGCCGCTATGGCTACACCTTC.

CDR3 nucleotide sequence: TGTGCCACCAGTGCAGGGGAAACTGAAGCTTTCTTT. Translated: CATSAGETEAFF. The V and J genes are TRBV24-1 and TRBJ1-1; D perhaps matches TRBD1 (6 bases). Germline assignment: CDR1 KGHDR and CDR2 SFDVKD. This CDR3 spans 12 amino acids. With 5 bases removed from V and 5 bases from J, the gap between germline ends came to 8 bases.

This chain's CDR3 is CASSDGGNQPQHF. The CDR3, as DNA: TGTGCCAGCAGTGATGGAGGGAATCAGCCCCAGCATTTT. The V call is TRBV2, the J call TRBJ1-5, with no clear D. The CDR3 loop spans 13 amino acids. Looked up from germline, CDR1 is SNHLY and CDR2 is FYNNEI. The V end was cut by 3 bases, the J end by 4 bases, with 7 bases between.

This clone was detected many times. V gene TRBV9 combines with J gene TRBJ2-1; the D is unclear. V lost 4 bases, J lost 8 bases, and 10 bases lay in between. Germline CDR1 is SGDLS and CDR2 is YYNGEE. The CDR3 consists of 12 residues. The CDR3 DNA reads TGTGCCAGCAGCATCATAGGCGATGAGCAGTTCTTC. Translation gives CASSIIGDEQFF. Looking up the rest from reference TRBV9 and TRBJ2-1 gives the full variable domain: DSGVTQTPKHLITATGQRVTLRCSPRSGDLSVYWYQQSLDQGLQFLIQYYNGEERAKGNILERFSAQQFPDLHSELNLSSLELGDSALYFCASSIIGDEQFFGPGTRLTVL.

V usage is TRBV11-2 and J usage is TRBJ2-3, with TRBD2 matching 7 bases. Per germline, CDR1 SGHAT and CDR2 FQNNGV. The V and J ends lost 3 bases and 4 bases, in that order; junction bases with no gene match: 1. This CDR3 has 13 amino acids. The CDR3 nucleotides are TGTGCCAGCAGCTTTGGGGGGGCAGATACGCAGTATTTT. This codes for CASSFGGADTQYF.

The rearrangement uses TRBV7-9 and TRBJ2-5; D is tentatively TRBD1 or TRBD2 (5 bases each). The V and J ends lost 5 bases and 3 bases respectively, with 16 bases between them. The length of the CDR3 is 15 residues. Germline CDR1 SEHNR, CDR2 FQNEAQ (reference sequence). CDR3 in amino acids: CASSPGGPREETQYF. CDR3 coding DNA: TGTGCCAGCAGCCCTGGAGGTCCCAGGGAAGAGACCCAGTACTTC.

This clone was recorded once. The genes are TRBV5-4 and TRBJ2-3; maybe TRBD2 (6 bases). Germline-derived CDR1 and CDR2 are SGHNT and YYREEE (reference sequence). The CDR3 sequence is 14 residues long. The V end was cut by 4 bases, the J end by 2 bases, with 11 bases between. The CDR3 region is CASSPGLLTDTQYF. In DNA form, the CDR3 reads TGTGCCAGCAGCCCGGGACTTCTCACAGATACGCAGTATTTT.

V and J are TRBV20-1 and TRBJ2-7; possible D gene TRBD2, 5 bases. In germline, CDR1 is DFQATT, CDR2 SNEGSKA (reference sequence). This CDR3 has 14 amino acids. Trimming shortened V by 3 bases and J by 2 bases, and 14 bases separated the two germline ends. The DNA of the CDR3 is TGCAGTGCTAGTTTTGCGGGCGGAACCTACGAGCAGTACTTC. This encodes CSASFAGGTYEQYF.

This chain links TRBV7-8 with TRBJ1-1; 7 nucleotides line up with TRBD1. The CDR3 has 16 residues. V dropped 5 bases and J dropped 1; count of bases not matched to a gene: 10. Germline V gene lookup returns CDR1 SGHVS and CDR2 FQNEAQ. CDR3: CASSTHRGGQNTEAFF. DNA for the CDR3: TGTGCCAGCAGCACCCACAGGGGAGGGCAGAACACTGAAGCTTTCTTT.

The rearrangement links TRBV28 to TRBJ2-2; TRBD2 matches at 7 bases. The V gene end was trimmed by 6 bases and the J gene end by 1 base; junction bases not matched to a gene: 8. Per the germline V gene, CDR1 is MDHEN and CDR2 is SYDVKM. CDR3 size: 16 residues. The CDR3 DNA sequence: TGTGCCAGCAGGCCCCTGACTAGCAGGAACACCGGGGAGCTGTTTTTT. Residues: CASRPLTSRNTGELFF.

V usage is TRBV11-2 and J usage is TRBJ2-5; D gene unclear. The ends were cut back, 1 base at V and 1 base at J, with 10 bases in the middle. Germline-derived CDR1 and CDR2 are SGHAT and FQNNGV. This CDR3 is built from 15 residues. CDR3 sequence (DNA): TGTGCCAGCAGCTTAGTGGCAGGCTTCCAAGAGACCCAGTACTTC. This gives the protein CASSLVAGFQETQYF.

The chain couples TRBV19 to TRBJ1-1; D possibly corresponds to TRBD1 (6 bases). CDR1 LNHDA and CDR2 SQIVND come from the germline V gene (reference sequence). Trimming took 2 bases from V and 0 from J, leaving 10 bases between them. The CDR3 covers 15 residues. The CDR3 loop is CASSILGTLNTEAFF. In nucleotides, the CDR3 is TGTGCCAGTAGTATACTCGGGACACTGAACACTGAAGCTTTCTTT.

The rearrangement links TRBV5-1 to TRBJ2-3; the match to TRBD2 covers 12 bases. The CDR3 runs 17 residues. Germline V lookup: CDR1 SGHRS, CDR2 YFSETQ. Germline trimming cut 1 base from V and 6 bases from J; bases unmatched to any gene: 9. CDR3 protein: CASSLSSLAGGPDTQYF. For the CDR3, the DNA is TGCGCCAGCAGCTTGTCGTCACTAGCGGGAGGACCGGATACGCAGTATTTT.

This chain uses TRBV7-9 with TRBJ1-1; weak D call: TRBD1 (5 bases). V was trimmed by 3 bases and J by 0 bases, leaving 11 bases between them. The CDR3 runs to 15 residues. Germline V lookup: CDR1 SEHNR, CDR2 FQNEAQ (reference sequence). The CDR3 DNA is TGTGCCAGCAGCTTGTCAGGGACTCTGAACACTGAAGCTTTCTTT. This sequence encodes CASSLSGTLNTEAFF.

Here the CDR3 reads CASNVRQDSYNEQFF. CDR3 nucleotides: TGTGCCAGTAACGTGCGACAGGACTCCTACAATGAGCAGTTCTTC. The chain uses TRBV19 and TRBJ2-1; a weak D match, TRBD1 (6 bases). CDR3 length equals 15 residues. The V gene's germline CDR1 is LNHDA and CDR2 SQIVND (reference sequence). V lost 7 bases, J lost 0 bases, and 13 bases lay in between.

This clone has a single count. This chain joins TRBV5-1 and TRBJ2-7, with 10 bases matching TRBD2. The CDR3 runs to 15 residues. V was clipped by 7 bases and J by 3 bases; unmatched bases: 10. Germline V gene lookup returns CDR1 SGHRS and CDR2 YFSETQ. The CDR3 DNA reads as TGCGCCAGCCGACTCCGACTAGCGGGCGGCTACGAGCAGTACTTC. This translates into CASRLRLAGGYEQYF.

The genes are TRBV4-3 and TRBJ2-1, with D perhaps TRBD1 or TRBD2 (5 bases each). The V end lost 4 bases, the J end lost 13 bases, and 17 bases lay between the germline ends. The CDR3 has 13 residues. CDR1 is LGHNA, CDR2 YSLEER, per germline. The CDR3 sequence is CASSPGTGWDQFF. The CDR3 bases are TGCGCCAGCAGCCCAGGGACGGGATGGGATCAGTTCTTC.

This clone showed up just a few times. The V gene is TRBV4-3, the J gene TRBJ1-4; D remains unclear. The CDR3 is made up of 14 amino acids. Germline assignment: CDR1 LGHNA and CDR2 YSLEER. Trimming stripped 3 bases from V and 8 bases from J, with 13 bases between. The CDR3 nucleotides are TGCGCCAGCAGCCAGGACTCCAGGAGAGAAAAACTGTTTTTT. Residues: CASSQDSRREKLFF.

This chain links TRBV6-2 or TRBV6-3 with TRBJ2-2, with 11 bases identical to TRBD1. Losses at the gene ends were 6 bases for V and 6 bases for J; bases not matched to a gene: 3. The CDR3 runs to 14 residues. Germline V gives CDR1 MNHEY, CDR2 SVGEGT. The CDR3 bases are TGTGCCAGCAGCAGGACAGGGGGCTCCGGGGAGCTGTTTTTT. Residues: CASSRTGGSGELFF.